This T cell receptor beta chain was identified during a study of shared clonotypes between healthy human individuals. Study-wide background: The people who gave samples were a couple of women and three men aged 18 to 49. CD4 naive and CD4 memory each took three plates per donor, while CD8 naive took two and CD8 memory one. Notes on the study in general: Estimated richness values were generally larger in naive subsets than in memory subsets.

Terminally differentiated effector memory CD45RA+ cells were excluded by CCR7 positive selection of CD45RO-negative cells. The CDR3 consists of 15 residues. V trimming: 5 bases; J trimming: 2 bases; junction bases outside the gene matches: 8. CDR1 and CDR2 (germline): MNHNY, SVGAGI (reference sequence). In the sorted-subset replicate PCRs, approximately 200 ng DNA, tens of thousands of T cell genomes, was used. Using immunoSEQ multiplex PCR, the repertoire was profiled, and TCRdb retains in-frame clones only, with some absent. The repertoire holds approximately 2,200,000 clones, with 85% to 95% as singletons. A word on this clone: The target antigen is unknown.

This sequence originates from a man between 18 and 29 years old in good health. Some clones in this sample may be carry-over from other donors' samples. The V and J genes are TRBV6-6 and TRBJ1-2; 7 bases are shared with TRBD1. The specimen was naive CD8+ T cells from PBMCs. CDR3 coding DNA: TGTGCCAGCAGTCATCTGACAGGGTTAAACTATGGCTACACCTTC. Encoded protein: CASSHLTGLNYGYTF.